This T cell receptor (beta chain) was observed in a study (dated by TCRdb to the mid-2010s). Concerning the study at large: Whether tumor-infiltrating Tregs in breast cancer are recruited from blood Tregs or converted in situ from other CD4+ T cell subsets was tested. The full study reports these points: The larger-cohort validation was restricted to a single TCR beta V-J rearrangement rather than whole repertoires. The greatest overlap of tumor-infiltrating Treg TCR alpha and beta sequences was observed with tumor naive CD4+ T cells, followed by blood naive CD4+ T cells. Tumor memory CD4+ T cell TCR gene usage was found to cluster with blood and lymph node memory CD4+ cells and with lymph node naive CD4+ cells.

Only a few counts were recorded for this clonotype. This clone's antigen is unknown. No qualities accompany the bases; no much larger clone lies one base away. CD4+CD45RO+CD25- cells were isolated as memory CD4+ T cells. Tregs, naive and memory CD4+ T cells from tumor, blood and ipsilateral draining lymph nodes of a few breast cancer patients underwent full-length TCR alpha and beta sequencing. Tumor tissue and lymph nodes from ipsilateral axillary dissection were perfused with PBS, minced and digested with collagenase I and hyaluronidase. Ficoll density gradient centrifugation was used to isolate mononuclear cells from either lymph nodes or 45 to 65 ml of peripheral blood. A purity exceeding 90% was confirmed by FACS for the sorted cell populations. Counted from cysteine to phenylalanine, this CDR3 has 15 amino acids. Only the CDR3 DNA is retained, 45 bases long and in frame from the first base. Trimming removed 6 bases from V and 1 base from J, leaving 13 bases between the germline ends. The germline V gene provides CDR1 MDHEN and CDR2 SYDVKM.

Amplification of full-length TCR variable regions was done by 5' RACE PCR using constant-region reverse primers, and this step was followed by semi-nested PCR with Nested Universal Primer A. The ReliaPrep RNA Cell Miniprep System was used to extract total RNA, which was then reverse transcribed into 5'RACE-ready cDNA with the SMARTer RACE 5'/3' Kit. Multiplex adaptors were used to barcode the full-length TCR alpha and beta libraries, which were then sequenced on an Illumina MiSeq. Turning to the authors' computational methods: Sequencing data were pooled across the five patients for each of nine subset-tissue groups and compared by unsupervised clustering of TCR gene usage. The Morisita-Horn index was used to calculate repertoire similarity, with shared sequences weighted by how much each contributed to each repertoire. TCRdb handled the public reads itself, with Q25 trimming in fastp and clone calling in MiXCR, and kept productive beta chains. For every CDR3 protein sequence, its rows merge into one entry that carries the most common genes and DNA. TCRdb, rather than the study authors, made the V and J calls. The sample table records 60,000 to 65,000 distinct CDR3 sequences; about 20% of these occur just once. Approximately 3.1% of the sample goes to the ten largest clones.

Here the chain combines TRBV28 and TRBJ2-1; TRBD2 is a possible D gene, resting on 6 matching bases. The material sequenced was memory CD4+ T cells sorted from a lymph node. Taken with the paper, the label for cell subset or site translates to: memory CD4+ T cells, CD4+CD45RO+CD25-. The sequence came from a female donor with breast cancer. This receptor has the CDR3 CASSPSAGSYNEQFF. At the DNA level, the sequence is TGTGCCAGCAGCCCCTCGGCGGGATCCTACAATGAGCAGTTCTTC.